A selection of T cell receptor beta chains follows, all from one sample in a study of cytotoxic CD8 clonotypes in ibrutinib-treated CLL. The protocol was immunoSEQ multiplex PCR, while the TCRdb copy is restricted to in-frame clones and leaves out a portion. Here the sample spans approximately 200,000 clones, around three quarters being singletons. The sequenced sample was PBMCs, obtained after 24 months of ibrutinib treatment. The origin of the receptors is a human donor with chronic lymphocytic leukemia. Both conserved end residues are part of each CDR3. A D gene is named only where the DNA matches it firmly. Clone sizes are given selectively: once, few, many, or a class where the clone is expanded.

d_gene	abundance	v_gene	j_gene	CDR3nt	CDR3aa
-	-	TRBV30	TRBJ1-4	TGTGCCTGGAGTGTGAACCGGAATGAAAAACTGTTTTTT	CAWSVNRNEKLFF
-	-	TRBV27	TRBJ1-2	TGTGCCAGCAGTCCAGGGACTGTCAACCATGGCTACACCTTC	CASSPGTVNHGYTF
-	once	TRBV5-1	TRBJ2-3	TGCGCCAGCAGAAGACCCCGGGACACCAGCACAGATACGCAGTATTTT	CASRRPRDTSTDTQYF
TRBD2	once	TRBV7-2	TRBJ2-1	TGTGCCAGCAGCCCCTGGACTAGCGGGAGTCTGGGCGATGAGCAGTTCTTC	CASSPWTSGSLGDEQFF
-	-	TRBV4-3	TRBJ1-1	TGCGCCAGCAGCCAAGATACCGTAGTAACTGAAGCTTTCTTT	CASSQDTVVTEAFF
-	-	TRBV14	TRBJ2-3	TGTGCCAGCAGCCAAGGATGGTTCGCGGGTTTCACAGATACGCAGTATTTT	CASSQGWFAGFTDTQYF
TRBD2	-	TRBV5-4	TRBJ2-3	TGTGCCAGCAGCCTGCGGGGGGGCCGTGGAGATACGCAGTATTTT	CASSLRGGRGDTQYF
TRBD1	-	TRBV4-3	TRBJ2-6	TGCGCCAGCAGCCACCCCCGGGACAGGGGCTCTGGGGCCAACGTCCTGACTTTC	CASSHPRDRGSGANVLTF
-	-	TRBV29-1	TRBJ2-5	TGCAGCGTTGAAACTGACAGTAGGGAGACCCAGTACTTC	CSVETDSRETQYF
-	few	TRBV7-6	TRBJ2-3	TGTGCCAGCAGCCCATTAAGCGGAATTACTAGCACAGATACGCAGTATTTT	CASSPLSGITSTDTQYF
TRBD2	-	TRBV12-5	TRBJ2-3	TGTGCTAGTGGTTTCCCCCTAGCGGCAGATACGCAGTATTTT	CASGFPLAADTQYF
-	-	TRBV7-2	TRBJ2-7	TGTGCCAGCACCCTGGGACGGACCTACGAGCAGTACTTC	CASTLGRTYEQYF
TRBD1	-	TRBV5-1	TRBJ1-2	TGCGCCAGCAGCCAGTCGGGACAGAGGAACTATGGCTACACCTTC	CASSQSGQRNYGYTF
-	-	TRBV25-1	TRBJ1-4	TGTGCCAGCAGTGAATATCGGCAGACCATTAATGAAAAACTGTTTTTT	CASSEYRQTINEKLFF
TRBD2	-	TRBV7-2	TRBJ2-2	TGTGCCAGCAGCTCCAAATCGGGACTAGCCGGGGAGCTGTTTTTT	CASSSKSGLAGELFF
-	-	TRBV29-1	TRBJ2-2	TGCAGCGTTGTTGAGTATCGCGCCGGGGAGCTGTTTTTT	CSVVEYRAGELFF
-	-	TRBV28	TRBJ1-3	TGTGCCAGCAGTACCGGGATATCTGGAAACACCATATATTTT	CASSTGISGNTIYF